The 12 T cell receptor beta chains below come from one sample, sequenced in a study of cytomegalovirus exposure and HLA in healthy donors (dated by TCRdb to the late 2010s). Library method: the immunoSEQ multiplex PCR assay. The table comes from immuneACCESS by way of TCRdb, which keeps in-frame sequences with V and J called. Part of the clones is missing from these tables; in studies checked, under half for an unresolved V gene and the rest for unknown reasons. This sample gives under 250,000 clones in total; around nine tenths of them show up just once. 1.1% of the sample goes to the ten largest clones. The sample consisted of PBMCs. These receptors all stem from a woman younger than 30 in good health and CMV-seronegative.

The gene calls are TRBV11-3 and TRBJ2-5, with no clear D. The CDR3 sequence is 15 residues long. The V gene lost 0 bases and the J gene lost 2 bases, with 10 bases spanning the gap. CDR1 and CDR2 from the germline V gene are SGHNT and YENEEA. CDR3 region: CASSLDTVRQETQYF. CDR3 sequence (DNA): TGTGCCAGCAGCTTAGACACAGTTCGTCAAGAGACCCAGTACTTC.

J is TRBJ2-7 and V is TRBV29-1; 7 positions match TRBD1. Germline CDR1 SQVTM, CDR2 ANQGSEA. CDR3 length: 15 amino acids. After removal of 2 bases from V and 1 base from J, the junction contained 8 bases not matched to a gene. CDR3 protein: CSVETRDRRSYEQYF. CDR3 sequence (DNA): TGCAGCGTTGAAACCAGGGACAGACGGTCCTACGAGCAGTACTTC.

The chain links TRBV6-6 to TRBJ2-7; 8 bases match TRBD2. V was clipped by 5 bases and J by 4 bases; unmatched bases: 10. The CDR3 covers 15 residues. Germline CDR1 and CDR2: MNHNY and SVGAGI (reference sequence). The CDR3 DNA reads as TGTGCCAGCAGTCCCCCTAGCGGGTTAGGGTACGAGCAGTACTTC. Protein product: CASSPPSGLGYEQYF.

The chain links TRBV19 to TRBJ2-1, with D perhaps TRBD1 (6 bases). V was clipped by 8 bases and J by 9 bases, with 17 bases between them. Germline V lookup: CDR1 LNHDA, CDR2 SQIVND (reference sequence). CDR3 length: 13 amino acids. The CDR3 DNA follows: TGTGCCAGTTCGGGACAAGGGCTGGCTGAGCAGTTCTTC. It codes for CASSGQGLAEQFF.

This clone showed up just once. The chain employs TRBV6-5 and TRBJ2-1, with 8 bases aligning to TRBD2. CDR3 length equals 15 residues. From germline, CDR1 is MNHEY and CDR2 SVGAGI. Trimming cost V 5 bases and J 8 bases; bases outside gene matches: 11. CDR3 amino acids: CASSGTSGTFDEQFF. DNA of the CDR3: TGTGCCAGCAGTGGTACTAGCGGAACTTTTGATGAGCAGTTCTTC.

The CDR3 loop is CASSRDRGMTDTQYF. The CDR3 DNA is TGTGCCAGCTCACGGGACAGGGGGATGACAGATACGCAGTATTTT. This sequence joins TRBV18 and TRBJ2-3, with 11 positions matching TRBD1. CDR3 length equals 15 residues. J gave up 3 bases and V 4 bases, and 3 bases lay outside the gene matches. Germline lookup yields CDR1 KGHSH and CDR2 LQKENI.

V is TRBV5-8 and J is TRBJ1-1, with 7 bases aligning to TRBD1. The J segment lost 5 bases and the V segment lost 4 bases, leaving 11 bases of the junction unmatched. CDR1 SGHTS and CDR2 YDEGEE come from the germline V gene. CDR3 length: 15 amino acids. The chain's CDR3 is CASSKGQAVGTEAFF. CDR3 in DNA: TGTGCCAGCAGCAAAGGACAGGCCGTAGGGACTGAAGCTTTCTTT. Variable domain in full (rest from reference TRBV5-8 and TRBJ1-1): EAGVTQSPTHLIKTRGQQATLRCSPISGHTSVYWYQQALGLGLQFLLWYDEGEERNRGNFPPRFSGRQFPNYSSELNVNALELEDSALYLCASSKGQAVGTEAFFGQGTRLTVV.

This chain joins TRBV7-2 and TRBJ2-2, with 10 positions matching TRBD1. CDR3 size: 16 residues. J gave up 6 bases and V 6 bases, and 10 bases lay outside the gene matches. The germline V gene encodes CDR1 SGHTA and CDR2 FQGNSA. CDR3 nucleotide sequence: TGTGCCAGCAGGGTCGGCTGGGACAGGGGAGCCGGGGAGCTGTTTTTT. Translated: CASRVGWDRGAGELFF.

This clone was seen just once. This chain links TRBV28 with TRBJ1-6; 10 bases map to TRBD1. Trimming at V came to 5 bases and at J to 10 bases, leaving 14 bases not matched to a gene. CDR1 is MDHEN and CDR2 is SYDVKM in the germline V gene. There are 17 residues in the CDR3. CDR3 sequence: CASSPHQGQGFWSPLHF. As DNA, the CDR3 is TGTGCCAGCAGTCCCCACCAGGGACAGGGGTTTTGGTCACCCCTCCACTTT.

The V and J genes are TRBV10-3 and TRBJ1-5, with 10 bases fitting TRBD1. V lost 10 bases to trimming and J lost 2 bases; unmatched junction nucleotides: 5. The CDR3 is 14 residues long. CDR1 ENHRY and CDR2 SYGVKD come from the germline V gene. The CDR3 protein is CATSTGGGNQPQHF. The CDR3 DNA reads TGTGCCACTTCGACAGGGGGCGGCAATCAGCCCCAGCATTTT.

The chain has TRBV13 and TRBJ2-5; a weak D match, TRBD1 (6 bases). CDR1 and CDR2 from the germline V gene are PRHDT and FYEKMQ (reference sequence). This CDR3 region has 14 residues. Trimming took 2 bases from V and 2 from J, leaving 9 bases between them. Here the CDR3 reads CASSLWTAQETQYF. In nucleotides, the CDR3 is TGTGCCAGCAGCTTATGGACAGCTCAAGAGACCCAGTACTTC.

CDR3: CASSLAWEGNNEQFF. CDR3 in DNA: TGCGCCAGCAGCTTGGCGTGGGAGGGTAACAATGAGCAGTTCTTC. This chain joins TRBV5-1 and TRBJ2-1, with 7 bases matching TRBD2. The CDR3 spans 15 residues. Trimming took 0 bases from V and 5 from J; bases not matched to a gene: 5. Germline loops: CDR1 SGHRS, CDR2 YFSETQ.